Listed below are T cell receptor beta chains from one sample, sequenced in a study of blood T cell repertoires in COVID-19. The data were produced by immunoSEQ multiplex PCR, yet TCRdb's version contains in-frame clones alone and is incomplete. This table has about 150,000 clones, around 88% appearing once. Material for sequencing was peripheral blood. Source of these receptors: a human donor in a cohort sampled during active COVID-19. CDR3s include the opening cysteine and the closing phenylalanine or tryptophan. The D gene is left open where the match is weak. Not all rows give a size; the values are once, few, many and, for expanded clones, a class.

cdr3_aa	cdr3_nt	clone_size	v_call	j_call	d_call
CASRRLLHGEQFF	TGTGCCAGCCGGCGGTTATTACACGGTGAGCAGTTCTTC	.	TRBV6-5	TRBJ2-1	.
CASSSTGGGSTNEKLFF	TGCGCCAGCAGCTCGACAGGGGGCGGCTCAACTAATGAAAAACTGTTTTTT	.	TRBV5-1	TRBJ1-4	TRBD1
CASSLASGLTDTQYF	TGTGCCAGCAGTCTCGCGTCGGGACTCACAGATACGCAGTATTTT	once	TRBV28	TRBJ2-3	.
CASSGQGLGYEQYF	TGTGCCAGCAGTGGACAGGGTTTAGGCTACGAGCAGTACTTC	.	TRBV6-6	TRBJ2-7	TRBD1
CASSPRETPYEQYF	TGTGCCAGCAGCCCTCGGGAGACCCCCTACGAGCAGTACTTC	.	TRBV3-1/TRBV3-2	TRBJ2-7	.
CASSYSGQGPNQPQHF	TGTGCCAGCAGTTACTCGGGACAGGGCCCCAATCAGCCCCAGCATTTT	.	TRBV6-6	TRBJ1-5	TRBD1
CASSFAYQGAALRNEQFF	TGTGCCAGCAGCTTCGCATACCAAGGGGCCGCTCTTCGAAATGAGCAGTTCTTC	.	TRBV13	TRBJ2-1	.
CAWSGTPSNQPQHF	TGTGCCTGGAGCGGGACACCCAGCAATCAGCCCCAGCATTTT	.	TRBV30	TRBJ1-5	.
CASKSSGNNQPQHF	TGTGCCAGCAAATCGTCGGGGAACAATCAGCCCCAGCATTTT	once	TRBV6-5	TRBJ1-5	.
CATSRDQRSSYEQYF	TGTGCCACCAGCAGAGATCAGCGGAGCTCCTACGAGCAGTACTTC	.	TRBV15	TRBJ2-7	.
CASSLRDRGYEKLFF	TGTGCCAGTAGTCTTCGGGACAGGGGGTATGAAAAACTGTTTTTT	.	TRBV19	TRBJ1-4	TRBD1
CASSHLGRAYEQYF	TGCGCCAGCAGCCACCTAGGGAGGGCCTACGAGCAGTACTTC	.	TRBV4-3	TRBJ2-7	TRBD2
CASSVMGGYEQYF	TGTGCCAGCAGCGTAATGGGGGGATACGAGCAGTACTTC	.	TRBV9	TRBJ2-7	.
CASRDFPGSPLHF	TGTGCCTCTCGGGACTTCCCTGGATCACCCCTCCACTTT	.	TRBV6-4	TRBJ1-6	.
CASSLQGGPTEKQYF	TGTGCCAGCAGCTTACAGGGAGGCCCTACCGAAAAGCAGTACTTC	.	TRBV7-8	TRBJ2-7	.
CASSYSRNRRETQYF	TGTGCCAGCAGTTACTCGAGGAACCGAAGGGAGACCCAGTACTTC	few	TRBV6-5	TRBJ2-5	.
CASSYTSRQGSYGYTF	TGTGCCAGCAGTTACACATCCCGACAGGGATCCTATGGCTACACCTTC	.	TRBV6-5	TRBJ1-2	TRBD1
CASSLGQIEYGYTF	TGTGCCAGCAGCCTAGGACAGATAGAATATGGCTACACCTTC	.	TRBV5-5	TRBJ1-2	.
CASSPTGGQREQYF	TGTGCCAGCAGCCCAACGGGAGGGCAGCGCGAGCAGTACTTC	.	TRBV9	TRBJ2-7	TRBD2
CASSLEGTGIGELFF	TGCGCCAGCAGCTTGGAGGGAACAGGGATCGGGGAGCTGTTTTTT	.	TRBV5-1	TRBJ2-2	.
CASSFTGTGELFF	TGTGCCAGCAGCTTCACAGGTACCGGGGAGCTGTTTTTT	.	TRBV5-5	TRBJ2-2	.
CASSISGGVTYEQYF	TGTGCCAGTAGTATCTCGGGCGGGGTTACCTACGAGCAGTACTTC	once	TRBV19	TRBJ2-7	.
CASSQAGAMPGAEAFF	TGCGCCAGCAGCCAAGCTGGGGCCATGCCAGGGGCTGAAGCTTTCTTT	once	TRBV4-1	TRBJ1-1	.
CASSGRDRGYAQYF	TGTGCCAGCAGCGGCCGGGACAGGGGTTACGCGCAGTATTTT	once	TRBV9	TRBJ2-3	TRBD1
CASSPRTRPPGANVLTF	TGTGCCAGCAGCCCGAGGACTCGCCCCCCTGGGGCCAACGTCCTGACTTTC	once	TRBV5-5	TRBJ2-6	.
CASSLAGTGIYEQYF	TGTGCCAGCAGCTTGGCCGGGACAGGTATCTACGAGCAGTACTTC	.	TRBV5-5	TRBJ2-7	TRBD1
CASSVTGPEQFF	TGTGCCAGCAGCGTCACAGGTCCTGAGCAGTTCTTC	few	TRBV7-9	TRBJ2-1	.
CATSGGHSYEQYF	TGTGCCACCAGCGGAGGGCACTCCTACGAGCAGTACTTC	.	TRBV24-1	TRBJ2-7	.
CASSFTGTEAFF	TGTGCCAGCAGCTTTACGGGAACTGAAGCTTTCTTT	.	TRBV7-8	TRBJ1-1	.
CASTEGTVGNTIYF	TGTGCCAGCACCGAAGGGACAGTGGGAAACACCATATATTTT	.	TRBV6-5	TRBJ1-3	TRBD1
CACTGGSVYEQYF	TGTGCCTGCACCGGCGGCTCTGTCTACGAGCAGTACTTC	.	TRBV6-5	TRBJ2-7	.
CASSLAAREAVGNTIYF	TGTGCCAGCAGCTTAGCGGCTCGAGAGGCGGTGGGAAACACCATATATTTT	.	TRBV7-9	TRBJ1-3	.
CASSSGGDNTGELFF	TGTGCCAGCAGTAGCGGGGGGGACAACACCGGGGAGCTGTTTTTT	.	TRBV13	TRBJ2-2	TRBD2
CASSLRPGTFTYNEQFF	TGTGCCAGCAGCCTGAGACCCGGGACTTTTACCTACAATGAGCAGTTCTTC	.	TRBV27	TRBJ2-1	.
CASSPPAGGAGYNEQFF	TGTGCCAGCTCACCACCGGCAGGGGGAGCGGGCTACAATGAGCAGTTCTTC	once	TRBV18	TRBJ2-1	.
CASSTRAGTGLYEQYF	TGTGCCAGCAGCACAAGAGCCGGGACAGGGTTGTACGAGCAGTACTTC	.	TRBV7-2	TRBJ2-7	TRBD1
CASSRPPRGEGGETQYF	TGTGCCAGCAGCCGCCCTCCTCGAGGAGAGGGCGGGGAGACCCAGTACTTC	.	TRBV3-1/TRBV3-2	TRBJ2-5	.
CASSLRDRGHGYTF	TGTGCCAGCAGTCTCCGGGACAGGGGGCATGGCTACACCTTC	.	TRBV6-2/TRBV6-3	TRBJ1-2	TRBD1
CASSLVDRDHYEQYF	TGTGCCAGCAGCTTAGTAGACAGGGACCACTACGAGCAGTACTTC	.	TRBV11-3	TRBJ2-7	TRBD1
CASSLPGTGIDTEAFF	TGTGCCAGCAGTTTGCCGGGGACAGGGATTGACACTGAAGCTTTCTTT	once	TRBV28	TRBJ1-1	TRBD1
CASSPLKRSYEQYF	TGTGCCAGCAGCCCCCTGAAGAGGTCCTACGAGCAGTACTTC	.	TRBV11-3	TRBJ2-7	.
CAWSVMELNTEAFF	TGTGCCTGGAGTGTAATGGAGTTGAACACTGAAGCTTTCTTT	.	TRBV30	TRBJ1-1	.
CASSRGFDYGYTF	TGTGCCAGCAGCCGAGGTTTTGACTATGGCTACACCTTC	.	TRBV5-6	TRBJ1-2	.
CASSAGTENSPLHF	TGTGCCAGCAGCGCCGGGACAGAGAATTCACCCCTCCACTTT	.	TRBV6-5	TRBJ1-6	TRBD1
CASSFRDRGLETQYF	TGTGCCAGCAGTTTCCGGGACAGGGGGCTAGAGACCCAGTACTTC	.	TRBV9	TRBJ2-5	TRBD1
CASSPGVLALHF	TGTGCCAGCAGTCCCGGTGTTCTGGCCCTCCACTTT	.	TRBV12-3/TRBV12-4	TRBJ1-6	.
CASRLGQVGNTIYF	TGTGCCAGCAGGCTCGGACAGGTTGGAAACACCATATATTTT	.	TRBV14	TRBJ1-3	TRBD1
CASSRGGEAYNEQFF	TGTGCCAGCAGCCGAGGGGGCGAGGCCTACAATGAGCAGTTCTTC	.	TRBV9	TRBJ2-1	TRBD1
CASRPGQHNSPLHF	TGTGCCAGCAGGCCGGGACAGCATAATTCACCCCTCCACTTT	.	TRBV27	TRBJ1-6	TRBD1
CASMKSGLNTYEQYF	TGTGCCAGCATGAAATCGGGACTGAATACCTACGAGCAGTACTTC	.	TRBV27	TRBJ2-7	.
CASILTGTGEAFF	TGTGCCAGCATACTAACCGGGACAGGCGAAGCTTTCTTT	.	TRBV28	TRBJ1-1	TRBD1
CASTTSGDYNTEAFF	TGTGCCAGTACCACATCGGGGGACTATAACACTGAAGCTTTCTTT	.	TRBV19	TRBJ1-1	.
CSARMGPSGTEAFF	TGCAGCGCCCGAATGGGCCCATCAGGCACTGAAGCTTTCTTT	.	TRBV29-1	TRBJ1-1	.
CASSPGPGYEQYF	TGTGCCAGCAGCCCCGGCCCGGGCTACGAGCAGTACTTC	once	TRBV12-3/TRBV12-4	TRBJ2-7	.
CASRGSGTGVREPQHF	TGTGCCAGCAGAGGTTCCGGGACAGGGGTTAGGGAGCCCCAGCATTTT	.	TRBV2	TRBJ1-5	TRBD1
CASSYGTGTVNTEAFF	TGTGCCAGCAGCTACGGGACAGGGACCGTGAACACTGAAGCTTTCTTT	.	TRBV5-6	TRBJ1-1	TRBD1
CASSLNAGTGRQPQHF	TGTGCCAGCAGTTTGAATGCCGGGACAGGGAGACAGCCCCAGCATTTT	.	TRBV27	TRBJ1-5	TRBD1
CASSPTRLAGHNEQFF	TGTGCCAGCAGCCCGACCCGGCTAGCGGGACACAATGAGCAGTTCTTC	.	TRBV11-2	TRBJ2-1	TRBD2
CASSYGLGRDREAYTF	TGTGCCAGCAGTTACGGTCTAGGCCGGGACAGGGAGGCCTACACCTTC	.	TRBV6-5	TRBJ1-2	TRBD1
CATSRGAGSSYNEQFF	TGTGCCACCAGCAGAGGAGCGGGAAGTTCCTACAATGAGCAGTTCTTC	.	TRBV15	TRBJ2-1	TRBD2